These T cell receptor beta chains were read from a single sample in a study of vaccination and CD4 T cells after COVID-19. No antigen is known for these receptors. One entry per CDR3 protein results from TCRdb running MiXCR on the PCR reads. The sample includes roughly 14,000 distinct CDR3 sequences, about 46% of them seen just once. Sequencing was performed on CD4+ T cells from blood, cultured in vitro. The receptor set was obtained from a human donor who had recovered from COVID-19. The CDR3 runs from the conserved cysteine through the conserved F or W. A D gene is named only where the DNA matches it firmly. Clone sizes are given selectively: once, few, many, or a class where the clone is expanded.

j_call clone_size v_call d_call cdr3_nt cdr3_aa
TRBJ1-2 NA TRBV7-9 NA TGTGCCAGCAGCCCCGGGGCGTATGGCTACACCTTC CASSPGAYGYTF
TRBJ1-5 NA TRBV27 NA TGTGCCAGCAGTTTAAGGCCTGGCAATCAGCCCCAGCATTTT CASSLRPGNQPQHF
TRBJ2-3 NA TRBV24-1 TRBD1 TGTGCCACCAGTGATATGGGCAGACAGGGGGGGGTCGCAGATACGCAGTATTTT CATSDMGRQGGVADTQYF
TRBJ1-1 NA TRBV11-2 TRBD1 TGTGCCAGCAGCTTAAAATTCGGGACAGTGAACACTGAAGCTTTCTTT CASSLKFGTVNTEAFF
TRBJ2-3 NA TRBV7-9 TRBD2 TGTGCCAGCAGCTTAGGGTGGGAGGGCTCAGATACGCAGTATTTT CASSLGWEGSDTQYF
TRBJ2-1 once TRBV15 NA TGTGCCACCAGCGCCGCCCGAGGGAGGGGGCGGGGTGAGCAGTTCTTC CATSAARGRGRGEQFF
TRBJ2-1 once TRBV7-2 TRBD1 TGTGCCAGCATACGAACAGGGGGCGCTGACAATGAGCAGTTCTTC CASIRTGGADNEQFF
TRBJ1-1 few TRBV28 NA TGTGCCAGCAGTTTATATCAGGGAAGAGCTTTCTTT CASSLYQGRAFF
TRBJ1-1 NA TRBV7-2 NA TGTGCCAGCACCCTCGCCCCGGCGGCGACGAACACTGAAGCTTTCTTT CASTLAPAATNTEAFF
TRBJ2-1 NA TRBV7-2 NA TGTGCCAGCAGCTGGCCCCCGGGTCACAATGAGCAGTTCTTC CASSWPPGHNEQFF
TRBJ2-1 few TRBV6-2/TRBV6-3 TRBD2 TGTGCCAGCAGGCCTAGCGGACTTTCCTACAATGAGCAGTTCTTC CASRPSGLSYNEQFF
TRBJ2-7 NA TRBV20-1 TRBD2 TGCAGTGCCATGGGGGGGTCCTCCTACGAGCAGTACTTC CSAMGGSSYEQYF
TRBJ2-7 NA TRBV20-1 TRBD1 TGCAGTGGACAGGGCAGGGGGAACGAGCAGTACTTC CSGQGRGNEQYF
TRBJ2-1 NA TRBV11-3 TRBD2 TGTGCCAGCAGCCGCGGACTAGCCGATTACAATGAGCAGTTCTTC CASSRGLADYNEQFF
TRBJ2-6 NA TRBV11-3 NA TGTGCCAGCAGCTTAGGTTCTCGGGTCTCTGGGGCCAACGTCCTGACTTTC CASSLGSRVSGANVLTF
TRBJ2-5 few TRBV7-6 TRBD1 TGTGCCAGCAGCTTGCAGGGGGCGGGGGAGACCCAGTACTTC CASSLQGAGETQYF
TRBJ2-7 NA TRBV18 NA TGTGCCAGCTCACCAGATCCCGGGGACGAGCAGTACTTC CASSPDPGDEQYF
TRBJ1-2 few TRBV27 NA TGTGCCAGCAGTCCCGAGGGTTGGGGAGGCTACACCTTC CASSPEGWGGYTF
TRBJ1-1 few TRBV2 NA TGTGCCAGCAGTGAACGGGCAGGGAGGACTGAAGCTTTCTTT CASSERAGRTEAFF
TRBJ1-4 NA TRBV7-9 NA TGTGCCAGCAGCTCCCTAGGGGGGGAGGTCGAAAAACTGTTTTTT CASSSLGGEVEKLFF
TRBJ1-1 NA TRBV4-1 NA TGCGCCAGCAGCCAAGTTGTTCTAGCGAACACTGAAGCTTTCTTT CASSQVVLANTEAFF
TRBJ2-1 NA TRBV7-9 NA TGTGCCAGCAGCTTCCGGGGGAGCTCCTACAATGAGCAGTTCTTC CASSFRGSSYNEQFF
TRBJ2-1 NA TRBV30 TRBD2 TGTGCCTGGAGTCGGCTAGCGGGGGTCAGCTCCTACAATGAGCAGTTCTTC CAWSRLAGVSSYNEQFF
TRBJ2-1 few TRBV27 TRBD2 TGTGCCAGCAGTTTATTCGGACTAGCCCTGGGGGAGGACAATGAGCAGTTCTTC CASSLFGLALGEDNEQFF
TRBJ1-5 NA TRBV7-2 NA TGTGCCAGCAGCTTCCTCGGGGGGCCTCAGCCCCAGCATTTT CASSFLGGPQPQHF
TRBJ1-2 few TRBV15 NA TGTGCCACCAGCAGAGATGGGTATGGGGGTGGCTACACCTTC CATSRDGYGGGYTF